This T cell receptor beta chain was captured by sequencing in a study of blood T cells in healthy people across ages. Sample-barcoded 5' priming and a J-beta primer mix drove a second PCR of 7 to 11 cycles. From the 5' RACE reads, TCRdb called clonotypes with MiXCR, one entry per CDR3 protein. The sample holds approximately 1.5 million distinct CDR3 sequences, 30% to 40% seen once. This receptor was obtained from a woman aged 25 to 45 in good health. The sample comprised blood.

The CDR3 coding sequence is TGTGCCAGCCAGGGGCCGGCCAAAAACATTCAGTACTTC. Amino acids: CASQGPAKNIQYF. The genes are TRBV28 and TRBJ2-4, with a weak D call TRBD1 (6 bases). The germline gives CDR1 MDHEN, CDR2 SYDVKM. The CDR3 sequence is 13 residues long. V was pared by 8 bases and J by 1 base, with 9 bases between.